This T cell receptor beta chain was found in a study of early T cells in non-severe SARS-CoV-2 infection. The overall study: Bulk RNA taken from unsorted whole blood was sequenced, leaving chains unpaired.

The TCR library protocol attached unique molecular identifiers to the individual cDNA molecules. MiXCR was run by TCRdb on the 5' RACE reads, yielding one entry per CDR3 protein. The profile covers about 80,000 distinct CDR3 sequences, with about 12% appearing a single time and approximately 2.5% taken by the ten largest. Trimming pared 5 bases from V and 6 bases from J, leaving 14 bases between. CDR3 length: 14 amino acids. Germline loops: CDR1 SGHAT, CDR2 FQDESV (reference sequence). Study-level results: Sequences matched to VDJdb favored anti-spike CD8 responses, while private and CD4 specificities were missed.

As for this clonotype: Its antigen is undetermined.

This chain links TRBV11-1 with TRBJ2-1; perhaps D is TRBD1 or TRBD2 (5 bases each). The sample comprised whole blood. This TCR was sampled from an adult who was a healthcare worker with PCR-confirmed SARS-CoV-2 infection or an uninfected control (not recorded which). CDR3 amino acids: CASSTVGVGNEQFF. The CDR3 nucleotides are TGTGCCAGCAGCACAGTGGGGGTAGGCAATGAGCAGTTCTTC.